The following is a T cell receptor (beta chain) sequence with its context. Germline assignment: CDR1 MNHEY and CDR2 SVGEGT. Between the trimmed V and J ends, which lost 4 bases and 4 bases, there was a span of 10 bases. The CDR3 runs 14 residues. TCRdb ran MiXCR on the PCR reads. The sample lists about 14,000 clones, 3.6% occurring once. These data originate in a study of metastatic and nonmetastatic thyroid tumors. Background on the study: Repertoires were compared across blood and tumor or nodule tissue from malignant and benign thyroid patients.

Thyroid surgery was preceded by no treatment in any patient. The source of this sequence is a female donor with papillary thyroid cancer or a benign thyroid nodule (not recorded which). Some clones in this sample may be carry-over from other donors' samples. This sequence joins TRBV6-2 or TRBV6-3 and TRBJ2-2, with D perhaps matching TRBD1 or TRBD2 (5 bases each). Sequencing was done on a sample of tumor tissue. The chain's CDR3 is CASSLGPTTGELFF. DNA for the CDR3: TGTGCCAGCAGTTTGGGACCCACCACCGGGGAGCTGTTTTTT.